A single sample gave rise to the 21 T cell receptor beta chains below, sequenced in a study of somatic mutations in cytotoxic T cells in rheumatoid arthritis. Repertoires were generated with immunoSEQ multiplex PCR, while TCRdb's copy carries only in-frame clones and drops some. The profile shows more than 2,000 clones, roughly 80% of them singletons. Sequencing input: CD8+ T cells sorted from blood. These receptors originate from a man in his fifties or sixties with rheumatoid arthritis.

A note on this clone: A far larger clone is a single base away, which makes a read error likely. This chain links TRBV27 with TRBJ1-4; possible D gene TRBD1, 5 bases. Germline CDR1 MNHEY, CDR2 SMNVEV (reference sequence). With 5 bases removed from V and 6 bases from J, the gap between germline ends came to 16 bases. This CDR3 has 15 residues. The CDR3 sequence: CASSPNGGLDEKLFF. Here the CDR3 DNA reads TGTGCCAGCAGTCCCAACGGGGGTCTGGATGAAAAACTGTTTTTT. The full variable domain, rest sourced from reference TRBV27 and TRBJ1-4, is EAQVTQNPRYLITVTGKKLTVTCSQNMNHEYMSWYRQDPGLGLRQIYYSMNVEVTDKGDVPEGYKVSRKEKRNFPLILESPSPNQTSLYFCASSPNGGLDEKLFFGSGTQLSVL.

The DNA for the CDR3 is TGTGCCAGTAGCACCGGGGAACACACCCAAGAGACCCAGTACTTC. Translating gives CASSTGEHTQETQYF. The V call is TRBV19, the J call TRBJ2-5; D perhaps matches TRBD2 (5 bases). The V end lost 6 bases, the J end lost 1 base, and 15 bases lay between the germline ends. CDR1 is LNHDA, CDR2 SQIVND, per germline (reference sequence). This CDR3 has 15 residues.

This chain uses TRBV4-2 with TRBJ2-1; 9 bases are a match to TRBD1. Per the germline V gene, CDR1 is LGHNA and CDR2 is YNFKEQ. Trimming removed 3 bases from V and 3 bases from J; junction bases left unmatched: 3. CDR3 length: 15 residues. In DNA, the CDR3 is TGTGCCAGCAGCCAGGGACAGGGCGGCTACAATGAGCAGTTCTTC. Encoded protein: CASSQGQGGYNEQFF.

The chain recombines TRBV11-2 with TRBJ2-5; 7 nucleotides align to TRBD1. The better agreement between TRBJ2-7 and the DNA end casts doubt on the J call. Germline V gene lookup returns CDR1 SGHAT and CDR2 FQNNGV. The CDR3 has 16 residues. The CDR3 DNA reads as TGTGCCAGCAGCTCGCCCCCGGGACAGAGCTCCTACGAGCAGTACTTC. It is translated as CASSSPPGQSSYEQYF.

J is TRBJ2-3 and V is TRBV30; 11 bases line up with TRBD2. J was trimmed by 1 base and V by 1 base; bases with no gene match: 7. This CDR3 has 17 residues. CDR1 and CDR2 from the germline V gene are GTSNPN and SVGIG (reference sequence). Written as DNA, the CDR3 is TGTGCCTGGAGTGAGCTAGCGGGGGGACCAGGCACAGATACGCAGTATTTT. Translated: CAWSELAGGPGTDTQYF.

The J gene is TRBJ1-4, the V gene TRBV2, with D perhaps TRBD1 (6 bases). The CDR3 totals 15 residues. Germline CDR1 reads SNHLY; CDR2 reads FYNNEI. V dropped 6 bases and J dropped 0 bases, with 11 bases sitting between them. CDR3 in amino acids: CASRDSEATNEKLFF. The CDR3 nucleotides read TGTGCCAGCAGGGACAGCGAAGCAACTAATGAAAAACTGTTTTTT.

V gene TRBV4-1 combines with J gene TRBJ2-7; D is possibly TRBD1 (6 bases). Germline CDR1 reads MGHRA; CDR2 reads YSYEKL. Trimming took 2 bases from V and 7 from J, leaving 12 bases between them. CDR3 length: 13 residues. This CDR3 reads CASSQTQGREQYF. CDR3 sequence (DNA): TGCGCCAGCAGCCAAACGCAGGGGAGAGAGCAGTACTTC.

The chain couples TRBV7-2 to TRBJ2-3; possible D gene TRBD1, 6 bases. V lost 6 bases, J lost 4 bases, and 17 bases lay in between. The CDR3 loop spans 15 amino acids. Germline V gene lookup returns CDR1 SGHTA and CDR2 FQGNSA. The CDR3 bases are TGTGCCAGCAGAGACACATATACAGGGTCAGATACGCAGTATTTT. This gives the protein CASRDTYTGSDTQYF.

The gene calls are TRBV6-1 and TRBJ1-1, with 8 bases that match TRBD1. The V segment lost 5 bases and the J segment 3 bases; nucleotides outside the gene matches: 8. The CDR3 contains 15 residues. The germline V gene has CDR1 MNHNS and CDR2 SASEGT. Written as DNA, the CDR3 is TGTGCCAGCAGTTCAGACAGGGGCGATGACACTGAAGCTTTCTTT. Translating it yields CASSSDRGDDTEAFF.

The chain employs TRBV9 and TRBJ1-4, with TRBD1 identical over 8 bases. The germline gives CDR1 SGDLS, CDR2 YYNGEE. Trimming took 3 bases from V and 0 from J; bases not matched to a gene: 4. There are 16 residues in the CDR3. This CDR3 reads CASSETGASTNEKLFF. CDR3 DNA sequence: TGTGCCAGCAGCGAGACAGGGGCGTCAACTAATGAAAAACTGTTTTTT.

The chain carries TRBV7-9 and TRBJ1-5; D perhaps matches TRBD1 (5 bases). Deletions cut 3 bases from V and 6 bases from J, with 12 bases between. The CDR3 length is 14 residues. CDR1 is SEHNR and CDR2 is FQNEAQ in the germline V gene (reference sequence). The CDR3 protein is CASSLSRETQPQHF. The DNA for the CDR3 is TGTGCCAGCAGCTTGTCCAGGGAAACTCAGCCCCAGCATTTT.

The V call is TRBV5-1, the J call TRBJ2-7; D unclear. The CDR3 runs 13 residues. V was clipped by 0 bases and J by 5 bases, with 9 bases between them. Looked up from germline, CDR1 is SGHRS and CDR2 is YFSETQ. This chain's CDR3 is CASSLGSRDEQYF. Here the CDR3 DNA reads TGCGCCAGCAGCTTGGGGTCTAGAGACGAGCAGTACTTC.

The chain is built from TRBV6-5 and TRBJ2-3, with 8 bases identical to TRBD2. Germline assignment: CDR1 MNHEY and CDR2 SVGAGI. V shed 2 bases and J 7 bases; nucleotides not matched to a gene: 11. The CDR3 has 16 residues. CDR3 protein: CASSYAASGYAHTQYF. CDR3 nucleotide sequence: TGTGCCAGCAGTTACGCTGCTAGCGGGTATGCCCATACGCAGTATTTT.

The chain employs TRBV28 and TRBJ2-3; possible D gene TRBD2, 6 bases. CDR1 is MDHEN, CDR2 SYDVKM, per germline. Trimming took off 6 bases at V and 3 bases at J, with 19 bases between the two ends. The CDR3 is made up of 16 amino acids. The CDR3 reads CASSFGSGQRTDTQYF. Written as DNA, the CDR3 is TGTGCCAGCAGCTTCGGAAGCGGGCAGCGGACAGATACGCAGTATTTT.

A word on this clone: Additional DNA sequences in this sample encode the identical CDR3. The chain has TRBV5-8 and TRBJ2-7, with D unresolved. Trimming took 4 bases from V and 1 from J, leaving 9 bases between them. Germline V gene sequence: CDR1 SGHTS, CDR2 YDEGEE. The CDR3 consists of 13 residues. The CDR3 DNA is TGTGCCAGCAGCCCCAGTGTTTCCTACGAGCAGTACTTC. This codes for CASSPSVSYEQYF. The complete variable domain, with remaining parts taken from reference TRBV5-8 and TRBJ2-7, reads EAGVTQSPTHLIKTRGQQATLRCSPISGHTSVYWYQQALGLGLQFLLWYDEGEERNRGNFPPRFSGRQFPNYSSELNVNALELEDSALYLCASSPSVSYEQYFGPGTRLTVT.

The chain employs TRBV7-2 and TRBJ2-1, with TRBD2 matching over 7 bases. The CDR3 has 16 amino acids. Germline V gene lookup returns CDR1 SGHTA and CDR2 FQGNSA. Trimming removed 1 base from V and 5 bases from J; junction bases left unmatched: 8. CDR3 in DNA: TGTGCCAGCAGCTTAGACGGGCGGGACTACGACAATGAGCAGTTCTTC. Translating it yields CASSLDGRDYDNEQFF.

This chain links TRBV7-9 with TRBJ2-5, with D possibly TRBD2 on 6 matching bases. V was clipped by 5 bases and J by 1 base, with 14 bases between them. CDR3 length: 15 amino acids. Germline values: CDR1 SEHNR, CDR2 FQNEAQ (reference sequence). The CDR3, as DNA: TGTGCCAGCAGCGCCCCGCGGGGTTCCCAAGAGACCCAGTACTTC. Amino acids: CASSAPRGSQETQYF.

The chain carries TRBV30 and TRBJ2-1, with D unclear. The V and J ends lost 3 bases and 0 bases respectively, with 6 bases between them. From germline, CDR1 is GTSNPN and CDR2 SVGIG (reference sequence). There are 13 residues in the CDR3. CDR3 residues: CAWRWSSYNEQFF. CDR3 sequence (DNA): TGTGCCTGGAGGTGGAGCTCCTACAATGAGCAGTTCTTC. Based on the CDR3 plus reference TRBV30 and TRBJ2-1, the full variable domain is SQTIHQWPATLVQPVGSPLSLECTVEGTSNPNLYWYRQAAGRGLQLLFYSVGIGQISSEVPQNLSASRPQDRQFILSSKKLLLSDSGFYLCAWRWSSYNEQFFGPGTRLTVL.

The chain has TRBV9 and TRBJ1-1, with D tentatively TRBD1 (5 bases). Germline CDR1 reads SGDLS; CDR2 reads YYNGEE. The CDR3 length is 15 residues. The V end lost 0 bases, the J end lost 2 bases, and 11 bases lay between the germline ends. The CDR3 DNA is TGTGCCAGCAGCGTAGGGGAGGGGAGCAACACTGAAGCTTTCTTT. Translation: CASSVGEGSNTEAFF.

This clone was counted once. V is TRBV30 and J is TRBJ1-4; perhaps TRBD1 as D (6 bases). The CDR3 totals 15 residues. CDR1 and CDR2 (germline): GTSNPN, SVGIG (reference sequence). With 1 base removed from V and 8 bases from J, the gap between germline ends came to 17 bases. The CDR3 region has the DNA TGTGCCTGGAGTGCCCTGGACAGCCCAGGGGAAAAACTGTTTTTT. Translation: CAWSALDSPGEKLFF.

The chain is built from TRBV28 and TRBJ2-7; the match to TRBD2 covers 8 bases. The V and J ends lost 7 bases and 2 bases, in that order; junction bases with no gene match: 10. The CDR3 has 15 residues. The germline gives CDR1 MDHEN, CDR2 SYDVKM. This chain's CDR3 is CASTIQTSVTYEQYF. The CDR3 region has the DNA TGTGCCAGCACCATTCAGACTAGCGTAACCTACGAGCAGTACTTC.